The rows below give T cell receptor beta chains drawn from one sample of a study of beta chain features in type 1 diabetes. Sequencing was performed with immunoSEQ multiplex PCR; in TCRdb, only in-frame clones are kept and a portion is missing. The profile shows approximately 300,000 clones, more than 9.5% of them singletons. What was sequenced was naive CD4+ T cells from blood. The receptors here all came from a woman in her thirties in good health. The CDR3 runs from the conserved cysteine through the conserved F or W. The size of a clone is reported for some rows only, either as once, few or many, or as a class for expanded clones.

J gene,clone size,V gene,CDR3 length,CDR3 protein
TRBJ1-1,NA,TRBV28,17,CASSPPYNRGSGTEAFF
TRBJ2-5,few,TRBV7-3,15,CASSLAGQTEETQYF
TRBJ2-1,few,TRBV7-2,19,CASSSNPHGLAGDDNEQFF
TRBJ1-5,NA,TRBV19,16,CASISGHTNSNQPQHF
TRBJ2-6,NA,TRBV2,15,CASNWMDTGANVLTF
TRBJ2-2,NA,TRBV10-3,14,CAISEGLDTGELFF
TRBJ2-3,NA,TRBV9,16,CASSVGVAGDTDTQYF
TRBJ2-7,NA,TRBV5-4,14,CASSPGTSFYEQYF
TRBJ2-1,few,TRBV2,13,CAKAGGPYNEQFF
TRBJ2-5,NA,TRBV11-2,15,CASSPSGSGQETQYF
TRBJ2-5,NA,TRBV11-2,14,CASLRAGGQETQYF
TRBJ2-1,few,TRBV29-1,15,CSAHSGSGAYNEQFF
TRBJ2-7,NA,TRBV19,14,CASSLRDSRIGQYF
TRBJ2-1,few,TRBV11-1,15,CASSPGLAGIYEQFF
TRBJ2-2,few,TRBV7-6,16,CASSLADSANTGELFF
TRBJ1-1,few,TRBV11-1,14,CASSFRGLDTEAFF
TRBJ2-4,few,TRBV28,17,CASSPFWDRSAKNIQYF
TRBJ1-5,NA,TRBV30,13,CAWGTDRAQPQHF